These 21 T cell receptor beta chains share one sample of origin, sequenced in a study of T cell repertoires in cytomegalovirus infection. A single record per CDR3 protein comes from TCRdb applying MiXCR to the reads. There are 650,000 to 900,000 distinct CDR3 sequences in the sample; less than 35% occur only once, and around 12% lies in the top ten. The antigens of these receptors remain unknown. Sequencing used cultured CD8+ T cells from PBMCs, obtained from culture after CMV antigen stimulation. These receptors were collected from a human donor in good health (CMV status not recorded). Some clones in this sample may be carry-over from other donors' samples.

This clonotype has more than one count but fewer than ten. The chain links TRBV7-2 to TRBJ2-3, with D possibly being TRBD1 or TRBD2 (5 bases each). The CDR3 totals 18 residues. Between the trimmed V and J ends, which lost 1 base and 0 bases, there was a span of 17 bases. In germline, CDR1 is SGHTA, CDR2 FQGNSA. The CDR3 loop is CASSLEPGPPPSTDTQYF. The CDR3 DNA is TGTGCCAGCAGCTTAGAGCCGGGGCCTCCTCCTAGCACAGATACGCAGTATTTT.

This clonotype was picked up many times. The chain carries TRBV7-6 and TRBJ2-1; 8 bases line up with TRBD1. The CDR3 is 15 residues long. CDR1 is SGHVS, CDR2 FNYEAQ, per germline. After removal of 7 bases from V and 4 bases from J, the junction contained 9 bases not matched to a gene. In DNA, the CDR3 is TGTGCCAGCACTTATACAGGGGGGAGATACAATGAGCAGTTCTTC. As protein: CASTYTGGRYNEQFF.

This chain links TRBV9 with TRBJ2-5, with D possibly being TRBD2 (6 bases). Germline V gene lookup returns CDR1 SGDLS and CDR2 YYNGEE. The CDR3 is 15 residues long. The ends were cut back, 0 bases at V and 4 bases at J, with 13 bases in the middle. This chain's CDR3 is CASSVGRTTLETQYF. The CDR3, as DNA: TGTGCCAGCAGCGTAGGACGGACTACATTAGAGACCCAGTACTTC. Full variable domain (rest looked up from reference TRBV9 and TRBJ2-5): DSGVTQTPKHLITATGQRVTLRCSPRSGDLSVYWYQQSLDQGLQFLIQYYNGEERAKGNILERFSAQQFPDLHSELNLSSLELGDSALYFCASSVGRTTLETQYFGPGTRLLVL.

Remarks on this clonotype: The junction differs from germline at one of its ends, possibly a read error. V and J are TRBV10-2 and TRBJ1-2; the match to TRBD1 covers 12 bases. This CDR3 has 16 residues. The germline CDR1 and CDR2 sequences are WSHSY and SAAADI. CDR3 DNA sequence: TGCACCAGCGGGGGGGGACAGGGGGCCCTCTACTATGGCTACACCTTC. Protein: CTSGGGQGALYYGYTF.

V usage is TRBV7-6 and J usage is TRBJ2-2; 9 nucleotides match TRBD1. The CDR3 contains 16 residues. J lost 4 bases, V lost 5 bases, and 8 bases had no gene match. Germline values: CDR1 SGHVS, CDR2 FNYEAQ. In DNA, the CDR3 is TGTGCCAGCAGCCGTACACAGGGGGCGGGCACCGGGGAGCTGTTTTTT. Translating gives CASSRTQGAGTGELFF.

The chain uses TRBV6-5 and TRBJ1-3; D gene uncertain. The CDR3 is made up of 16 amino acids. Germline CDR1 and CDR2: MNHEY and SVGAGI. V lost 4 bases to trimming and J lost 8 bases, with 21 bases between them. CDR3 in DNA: TGTGCCAGCAGTTTCGATGTGGGAGGGCGTACGGACACCATATATTTT. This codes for CASSFDVGGRTDTIYF.

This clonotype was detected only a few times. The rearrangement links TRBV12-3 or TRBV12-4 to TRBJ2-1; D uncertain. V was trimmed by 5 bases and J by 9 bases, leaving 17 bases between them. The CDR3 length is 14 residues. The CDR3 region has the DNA TGTGCCAGCAGTGCGTCTAGTTCCGGTGGTGAGCAGTTCTTC. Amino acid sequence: CASSASSSGGEQFF.

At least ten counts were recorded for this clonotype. This CDR3 reads CASSLRTDVYNEQFF. The CDR3 DNA reads TGTGCCAGCAGCTTAAGGACAGATGTCTACAATGAGCAGTTCTTC. The V gene is TRBV7-9, the J gene TRBJ2-1; perhaps TRBD1 as D (6 bases). V was clipped by 2 bases and J by 3 bases, with 11 bases between them. This CDR3 region has 15 residues. Germline CDR1 reads SEHNR; CDR2 reads FQNEAQ (reference sequence). The variable domain in full, with the rest retrieved from reference TRBV7-9 and TRBJ2-1, is DTGVSQNPRHKITKRGQNVTFRCDPISEHNRLYWYRQTLGQGPEFLTYFQNEAQLEKSRLLSDRFSAERPKGSFSTLEIQRTEQGDSAMYLCASSLRTDVYNEQFFGPGTRLTVL.

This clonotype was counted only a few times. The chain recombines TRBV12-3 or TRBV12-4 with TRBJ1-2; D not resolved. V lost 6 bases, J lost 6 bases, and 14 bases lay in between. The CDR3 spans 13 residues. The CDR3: CASSPAWNHGYTF. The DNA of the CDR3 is TGTGCCAGCAGCCCCGCTTGGAACCATGGCTACACCTTC.

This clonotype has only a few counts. The CDR3 spells CASGWRSGELFF. DNA for the CDR3: TGTGCCAGCGGGTGGAGGTCCGGGGAGCTGTTTTTT. The chain links TRBV27 to TRBJ2-2, with a weak D call TRBD2 (5 bases). With 8 bases removed from V and 6 bases from J, the gap between germline ends came to 10 bases. Germline V gene sequence: CDR1 MNHEY, CDR2 SMNVEV (reference sequence). The CDR3 covers 12 residues.

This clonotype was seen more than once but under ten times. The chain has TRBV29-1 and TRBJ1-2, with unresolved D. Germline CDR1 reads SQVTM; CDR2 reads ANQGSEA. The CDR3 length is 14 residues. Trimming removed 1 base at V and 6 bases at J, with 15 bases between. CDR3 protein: CSVEVSGPRDGYTF. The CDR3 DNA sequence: TGCAGCGTTGAAGTCAGCGGGCCAAGGGATGGCTACACCTTC.

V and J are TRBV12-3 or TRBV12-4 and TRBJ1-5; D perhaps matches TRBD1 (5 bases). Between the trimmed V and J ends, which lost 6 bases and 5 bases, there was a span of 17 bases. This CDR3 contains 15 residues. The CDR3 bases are TGTGCCAGCAGCCCCGACAGTTCACGCTATCAGCCCCAGCATTTT. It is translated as CASSPDSSRYQPQHF.

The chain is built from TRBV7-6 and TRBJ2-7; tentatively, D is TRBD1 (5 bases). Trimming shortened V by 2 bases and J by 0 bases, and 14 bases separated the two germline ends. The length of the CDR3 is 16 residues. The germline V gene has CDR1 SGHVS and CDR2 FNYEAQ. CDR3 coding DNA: TGTGCCAGCAGCTTAACAGACAGAGGCAGCTCCTACGAGCAGTACGTC. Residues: CASSLTDRGSSYEQYV.

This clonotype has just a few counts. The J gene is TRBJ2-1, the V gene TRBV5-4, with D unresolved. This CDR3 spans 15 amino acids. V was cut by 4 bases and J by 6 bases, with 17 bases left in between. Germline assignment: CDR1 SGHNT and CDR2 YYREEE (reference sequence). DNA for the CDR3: TGTGCCAGCAGCCCCGTCGACGGCCCCTCCAATGAGCAGTTCTTC. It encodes CASSPVDGPSNEQFF.

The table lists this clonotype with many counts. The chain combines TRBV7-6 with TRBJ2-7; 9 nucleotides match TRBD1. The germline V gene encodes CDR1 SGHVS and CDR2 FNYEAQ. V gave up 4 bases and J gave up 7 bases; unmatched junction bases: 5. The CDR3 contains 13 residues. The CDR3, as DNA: TGTGCCAGCAGCTCACAGGGGGCGCGTGAGCAGTACTTC. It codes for CASSSQGAREQYF.

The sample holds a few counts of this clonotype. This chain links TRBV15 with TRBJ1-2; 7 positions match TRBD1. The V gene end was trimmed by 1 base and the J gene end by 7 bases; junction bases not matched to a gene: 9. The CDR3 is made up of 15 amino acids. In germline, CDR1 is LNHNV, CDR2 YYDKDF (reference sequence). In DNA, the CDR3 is TGTGCCACCAGCAGAGCTCTGACAGGGAATGGTGGCTACACCTTC. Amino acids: CATSRALTGNGGYTF.

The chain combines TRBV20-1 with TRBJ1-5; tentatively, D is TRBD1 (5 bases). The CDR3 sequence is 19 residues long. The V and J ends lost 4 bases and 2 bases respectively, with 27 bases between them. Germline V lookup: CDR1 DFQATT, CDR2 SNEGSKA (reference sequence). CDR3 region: CSAIPPDRDSHWGNQPQHF. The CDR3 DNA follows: TGCAGTGCTATCCCCCCCGATCGGGACTCACATTGGGGCAATCAGCCCCAGCATTTT.

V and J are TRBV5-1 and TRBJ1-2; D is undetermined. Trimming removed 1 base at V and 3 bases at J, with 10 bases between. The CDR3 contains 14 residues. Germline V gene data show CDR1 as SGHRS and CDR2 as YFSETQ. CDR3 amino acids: CASSLLGNDYGYTF. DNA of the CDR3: TGCGCCAGCAGCTTGTTGGGTAACGACTATGGCTACACCTTC.

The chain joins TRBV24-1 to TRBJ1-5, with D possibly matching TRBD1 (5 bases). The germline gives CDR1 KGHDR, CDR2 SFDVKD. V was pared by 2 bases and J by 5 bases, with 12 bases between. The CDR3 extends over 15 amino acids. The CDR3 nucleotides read TGTGCCACCAGTGATTCCGAGAGGGGCTATCAGCCCCAGCATTTT. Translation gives CATSDSERGYQPQHF.

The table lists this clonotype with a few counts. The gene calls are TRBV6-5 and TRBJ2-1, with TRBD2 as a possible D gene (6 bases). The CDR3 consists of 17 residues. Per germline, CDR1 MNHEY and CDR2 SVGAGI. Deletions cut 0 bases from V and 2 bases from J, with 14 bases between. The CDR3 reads CASSYSLRRVPYNEQFF. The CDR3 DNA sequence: TGTGCCAGCAGTTACTCGCTTCGGAGGGTACCCTACAATGAGCAGTTCTTC.

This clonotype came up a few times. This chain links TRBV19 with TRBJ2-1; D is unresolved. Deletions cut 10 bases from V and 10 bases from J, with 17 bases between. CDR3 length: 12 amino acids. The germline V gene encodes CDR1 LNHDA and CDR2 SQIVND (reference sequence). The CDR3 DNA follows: TGTGCCACTTCGCCACTGGCCCAAGAGCAGTTCTTC. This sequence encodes CATSPLAQEQFF. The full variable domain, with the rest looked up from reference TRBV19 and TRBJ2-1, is DGGITQSPKYLFRKEGQNVTLSCEQNLNHDAMYWYRQDPGQGLRLIYYSQIVNDFQKGDIAEGYSVSREKKESFPLTVTSAQKNPTAFYLCATSPLAQEQFFGPGTRLTVL.